The 8 T cell receptor beta chains listed next were all sequenced from one sample in a study of cytomegalovirus exposure and HLA in healthy donors. With 60 Vbeta and 13 Jbeta primers, the PCR was carried out. Libraries were prepared by immunoSEQ multiplex PCR; TCRdb keeps only in-frame clonotypes and omits some of them. The sample has about 73,000 clones; roughly 82% are singletons. The sample comprised PBMCs. These receptors were collected from a man aged 70-80 years in good health and CMV-seronegative.

The chain carries TRBV28 and TRBJ2-1, with 10 bases aligning to TRBD1. The CDR3 length is 15 residues. Trimming cost V 7 bases and J 4 bases; bases outside gene matches: 7. Germline lookup yields CDR1 MDHEN and CDR2 SYDVKM. CDR3 amino acids: CASTLDRGEYNEQFF. DNA for the CDR3: TGTGCCAGCACCTTGGACAGGGGGGAGTACAATGAGCAGTTCTTC.

Written as DNA, the CDR3 is TGTGCCAGTGGGGGGTATAGCAATCAGCCCCAGCATTTT. This sequence encodes CASGGYSNQPQHF. The chain carries TRBV27 and TRBJ1-5; a possible D gene is TRBD1 (5 bases). The germline V gene has CDR1 MNHEY and CDR2 SMNVEV (reference sequence). The CDR3 has 13 amino acids. The V and J ends lost 9 bases and 0 bases respectively, with 9 bases between them.

The genes are TRBV19 and TRBJ2-7; D not resolved. V lost 9 bases and J 6 bases, leaving 18 bases between the germline ends. This CDR3 spans 13 amino acids. Germline CDR1 and CDR2: LNHDA and SQIVND (reference sequence). CDR3 DNA sequence: TGTGCCAGAGAAGGCTCCCGGCTAGGCGAGCAGTACTTC. It encodes CAREGSRLGEQYF.

The genes are TRBV5-1 and TRBJ1-3; no clear D. Trimming took off 0 bases at V and 0 bases at J, with 10 bases between the two ends. The CDR3 is 16 amino acids. Germline assignment: CDR1 SGHRS and CDR2 YFSETQ. The CDR3 spells CASSLGPGFSGNTIYF. CDR3 sequence (DNA): TGCGCCAGCAGCTTGGGGCCGGGGTTCTCTGGAAACACCATATATTTT.

V usage is TRBV27 and J usage is TRBJ1-3; D perhaps matches TRBD1 (6 bases). The V end was cut by 6 bases, the J end by 1 base, with 10 bases between. The CDR3 loop spans 14 amino acids. Germline V lookup: CDR1 MNHEY, CDR2 SMNVEV (reference sequence). The CDR3: CASRGGGSGNTIYF. The DNA for the CDR3 is TGTGCCAGCAGAGGGGGGGGATCTGGAAACACCATATATTTT.

V and J are TRBV7-8 and TRBJ1-1, with D tentatively TRBD1 (5 bases). V lost 4 bases and J lost 1, with 10 bases in between. The CDR3 runs to 14 residues. Germline values: CDR1 SGHVS, CDR2 FQNEAQ. Written as DNA, the CDR3 is TGTGCCAGCAGCTCGGGGGGTGGGAACACTGAAGCTTTCTTT. It is translated as CASSSGGGNTEAFF.

The J gene is TRBJ1-5, the V gene TRBV6-5; the D gene is possibly TRBD1 (6 bases). The CDR3 runs to 15 residues. Trimming removed 6 bases from V and 2 bases from J, with 14 bases in between. Per the germline V gene, CDR1 is MNHEY and CDR2 is SVGAGI. The CDR3 DNA reads TGTGCCAGCAGACTTACAGGGTCGGGCAATCAGCCCCAGCATTTT. It encodes CASRLTGSGNQPQHF.

The chain links TRBV29-1 to TRBJ2-5; D perhaps matches TRBD1 (5 bases). The V gene's germline CDR1 is SQVTM and CDR2 ANQGSEA. Trimming pared 4 bases from V and 7 bases from J, leaving 13 bases between. The CDR3 runs 12 residues. The DNA of the CDR3 is TGCAGCGTTGGGGATGGGGCCCCGACCCAGTACTTC. Translating gives CSVGDGAPTQYF.